The 32 T cell receptor beta chains reported below all come from one sample, sequenced in a study of tumor-infiltrating lymphocytes in primary liver carcinoma. Alongside blood RNA obtained from unsorted whole blood, germline DNA was also extracted. Constant-region priming of approximately 500 ng total RNA yielded TCR beta cDNA. Slightly modified ARM-PCR with three nested multiplex PCR rounds yielded TCR beta libraries. The study ran its first two PCR rounds for about 11 cycles each, using TRBV1-TRBV30 forward primers and a C-beta reverse primer. TCRdb fed the multiplex PCR reads into MiXCR, producing one record per CDR3 protein. The table has fewer than 350,000 distinct CDR3 sequences, 60% to 80% seen once. What was sequenced was peripheral blood. The receptors here all came from a man aged 40-49 years with primary liver carcinoma and hepatitis B virus infection.

Concerning this clonotype itself: Just one base apart from a much larger clone, this may be a read error. The J gene is TRBJ2-1, the V gene TRBV12-3 or TRBV12-4, with D perhaps TRBD1 (5 bases). The CDR3 consists of 12 residues. Trimming shortened V by 7 bases and J by 13 bases, and 17 bases separated the two germline ends. In nucleotides, the CDR3 is TGTGCCAGCAACACTGTGGGGCTCCGACAGTTCTTC. Its translation is CASNTVGLRQFF.

Remarks on this clonotype: Being one base from a much bigger clone, this may be a read error. The CDR3 region has the DNA TGTGTCAGCAGCTTAAGGTTTGGGGAGACCCAGTACTTC. The encoded protein is CVSSLRFGETQYF. The chain couples TRBV11-2 to TRBJ2-5, with no clear D. CDR1 SGHAT and CDR2 FQNNGV come from the germline V gene. This CDR3 has 13 amino acids.

This clonotype came up once. The CDR3 end shows no conserved phenylalanine or tryptophan, and so a read error is likely. The V and J genes are TRBV5-5 and TRBJ2-1; a weak D match, TRBD2 (6 bases). Trimming took 1 base from V and 6 from J, leaving 14 bases between them. CDR1 is SGHKS and CDR2 is YYEKEE in the germline V gene (reference sequence). This CDR3 contains 15 residues. The CDR3 bases are TGTGCCAGCAGCTTGACCGGGAGTTACTCCAATGAGCAGTTCTCC. It specifies CASSLTGSYSNEQFS.

A note on this clonotype: Given a much more abundant clone one base away, this may be a read error. This rearrangement joins TRBV29-1 to TRBJ1-3; D ambiguous. Germline V gives CDR1 SQVTM, CDR2 ANQGSEA. The CDR3 is made up of 12 amino acids. The CDR3 DNA reads as TGCAGCGCCCTAACCTCTGGAAAGACCATATATTTT. Its protein product is CSALTSGKTIYF.

This chain connects TRBV5-4 to TRBJ2-1; the match to TRBD1 covers 8 bases. The trim removed 3 bases at V and 6 bases at J, leaving 5 bases unmatched. There are 14 residues in the CDR3. CDR1 is SGHNT and CDR2 is YYREEE in the germline V gene (reference sequence). CDR3 DNA: TGTGCCAGCAGCTCTACCGGGACAGGCAATGAGCAGTTCTTC. It yields the protein CASSSTGTGNEQFF. Full variable domain (rest looked up from reference TRBV5-4 and TRBJ2-1): ETGVTQSPTHLIKTRGQQVTLRCSSQSGHNTVSWYQQALGQGPQFIFQYYREEENGRGNFPPRFSGLQFPNYSSELNVNALELDDSALYLCASSSTGTGNEQFFGPGTRLTVL.

As for this clonotype: A single base separates this from a much larger clone, so it may be a read error. This rearrangement joins TRBV10-3 to TRBJ2-1; 13 bases are shared with TRBD2. The CDR3 runs 14 residues. Germline V lookup: CDR1 ENHRY, CDR2 SYGVKD. CDR3 protein: CVSNGLAGVSEQFF. The CDR3 DNA is TGTGTCAGCAATGGACTAGCGGGAGTGAGTGAGCAGTTCTTC.

Regarding this clonotype: The germline gene is not matched at one end of the junction; a read error may be the cause. The J gene is TRBJ2-7, the V gene TRBV24-1; D remains ambiguous. CDR3 length: 13 residues. The germline V gene encodes CDR1 KGHDR and CDR2 SFDVKD. The CDR3 is CATSDRILGEHYF. The CDR3 nucleotides read TGTGCCACCAGTGACAGAATTCTAGGAGAGCACTACTTC.

To note about this clonotype: A much larger clonotype is one base distant, so this may be a read error. This sequence joins TRBV6-2 or TRBV6-3 and TRBJ2-2; 8 nucleotides align to TRBD1. The CDR3 contains 12 residues. In germline, CDR1 is MNHEY, CDR2 SVGEGT. J lost 14 bases, V lost 4 bases, and 6 bases had no gene match. Written as DNA, the CDR3 is TGTGCCAGCAGTTTGGCAGGGGGCAGTCTGTTTTTT. Amino acids: CASSLAGGSLFF.

Concerning this clonotype itself: A much larger clonotype is one base distant, so this may be a read error. This sequence joins TRBV4-1 and TRBJ2-3, with 10 bases lining up with TRBD2. Germline values: CDR1 MGHRA, CDR2 YSYEKL. The J segment lost 11 bases and the V segment lost 5 bases, leaving 4 bases of the junction unmatched. The CDR3 runs to 12 residues. Written as DNA, the CDR3 is TGCGCCAGCAGCACGGTAGCGGGGGGGCAGTATTTT. Translating gives CASSTVAGGQYF.

Regarding this clonotype: A much more abundant neighbour one base away suggests this may be a read error. This rearrangement joins TRBV12-3 or TRBV12-4 to TRBJ2-7; the D gene is possibly TRBD2 (6 bases). The CDR3 runs 13 residues. The chain's CDR3 is CVSSLTSSYEQYF. CDR3 DNA: TGTGTCAGCAGTTTAACTAGCAGCTACGAGCAGTACTTC.

This chain joins TRBV11-2 and TRBJ2-4; D possibly corresponds to TRBD1 (6 bases). Trimming shortened V by 8 bases and J by 9 bases, and 17 bases separated the two germline ends. The CDR3 sequence is 13 residues long. CDR1 SGHAT and CDR2 FQNNGV come from the germline V gene. The CDR3 DNA follows: TGTGCCAGCTGCCAACAGGGTATGAGCATTCAGTACTTC. Translation gives CASCQQGMSIQYF.

Points on this clonotype: The junction differs from germline at one of its ends, possibly a read error. The chain recombines TRBV4-1 with TRBJ1-1; no clear D gene. The germline V gene has CDR1 MGHRA and CDR2 YSYEKL. The CDR3 runs to 14 residues. CDR3 nucleotide sequence: TGCGCCAGCTGCCAAGAAGGAAGGAACACTGAAGCTTTCTTT. Protein product: CASCQEGRNTEAFF.

The sample holds many counts of this clonotype. This rearrangement joins TRBV4-1 to TRBJ2-7, with 8 nucleotides matching TRBD2. Germline V gene sequence: CDR1 MGHRA, CDR2 YSYEKL. Losses at the gene ends were 4 bases for V and 3 bases for J; bases not matched to a gene: 5. The CDR3 has 14 amino acids. The CDR3 region is CASSPGGHSYEQYF. The CDR3 nucleotides read TGCGCCAGCAGCCCGGGGGGGCATAGCTACGAGCAGTACTTC.

As to this clonotype: A read error is possible here, since a much larger clone lies one base away. The chain has TRBV29-1 and TRBJ2-1, with D maybe TRBD1 (5 bases). Deletions cut 4 bases from V and 13 bases from J, with 14 bases between. CDR3 size: 11 residues. Germline V lookup: CDR1 SQVTM, CDR2 ANQGSEA. CDR3 DNA: TGCAGCGTTGGCAGGGAAGTAGCCCAGTTCTTC. Amino acids: CSVGREVAQFF.

This clonotype was detected many times. The chain employs TRBV5-5 and TRBJ2-3; D unresolved. The CDR3 spans 16 residues. Germline V gene sequence: CDR1 SGHKS, CDR2 YYEKEE (reference sequence). The V gene lost 6 bases and the J gene lost 2 bases, with 19 bases spanning the gap. The CDR3 here is CASTPDLRGVTDTQYF. The CDR3 bases are TGTGCCAGCACCCCGGACCTTAGAGGTGTCACAGATACGCAGTATTTT. Variable domain in full (rest from reference TRBV5-5 and TRBJ2-3): DAGVTQSPTHLIKTRGQQVTLRCSPISGHKSVSWYQQVLGQGPQFIFQYYEKEERGRGNFPDRFSARQFPNYSSELNVNALLLGDSALYLCASTPDLRGVTDTQYFGPGTRLTVL.

In its sample, this clonotype was seen a few times. The chain has TRBV7-8 and TRBJ1-1; a weak D match, TRBD1 (5 bases). Per germline, CDR1 SGHVS and CDR2 FQNEAQ. CDR3 length: 14 residues. V was clipped by 0 bases and J by 6 bases, with 11 bases between them. The CDR3 nucleotides are TGTGCCAGCAGCTTAGCAGCCAGGGCCTCTGAAGCTTTCTTT. This sequence encodes CASSLAARASEAFF.

On this clonotype itself: A read error may explain this, as a much larger clone is one base away. V gene TRBV10-3 combines with J gene TRBJ2-7; D is ambiguous. V shed 9 bases and J shed 3 bases, with 12 bases lying between them. Germline values: CDR1 ENHRY, CDR2 SYGVKD. This CDR3 region has 12 residues. The CDR3 coding sequence is TGTGCCATTCGGAGAGCAAACTACGAGCAGTACTTC. It specifies CAIRRANYEQYF.

In regard to this clonotype: One end of the junction fails to match germline, which may point to a read error. The rearrangement uses TRBV11-3 and TRBJ2-1; TRBD2 matches at 7 bases. The CDR3 covers 13 residues. CDR1 is SGHNT, CDR2 YENEEA, per germline. For the CDR3, the DNA is TGCGCCAGCAGCCCGGGACTATACAATGGGCAGTTCTTC. As protein: CASSPGLYNGQFF.

Notes on this clonotype: The junction shows a germline mismatch at one end, possibly a read error. The chain has TRBV12-3 or TRBV12-4 and TRBJ1-5; possible D gene TRBD1, 5 bases. The CDR3 sequence is 14 residues long. CDR3: CASSGGTANQPKHF. Here the CDR3 DNA reads TGTGCCAGCAGTGGAGGGACGGCGAATCAGCCCAAGCATTTT.

Notes on this clonotype: A much larger clone differs by one base, so this may be a read error. The rearrangement links TRBV4-1 to TRBJ2-1; perhaps TRBD1 as D (5 bases). The CDR3 is 15 residues long. Germline CDR1 reads MGHRA; CDR2 reads YSYEKL. CDR3 DNA sequence: TGCGCCAGCAGCCAAGATAAGGGGTACCACAATGAGCAGTCCTTC. Amino acids: CASSQDKGYHNEQSF.

This sequence joins TRBV28 and TRBJ2-1; weak D call: TRBD2 (5 bases). The germline V gene encodes CDR1 MDHEN and CDR2 SYDVKM. The CDR3 runs 16 residues. Trimming left V 8 bases short and J 0 bases short, with 17 bases between. The DNA for the CDR3 is TGTGCCAGCCATGGGCTAGCAGGAGGCTCCTACAATGAGCAGTTCTTC. As protein: CASHGLAGGSYNEQFF.

This clonotype showed up many times. J is TRBJ1-1 and V is TRBV6-1; D gene unclear. Germline CDR1 and CDR2: MNHNS and SASEGT. Trimming took off 3 bases at V and 0 bases at J, with 14 bases between the two ends. The CDR3 totals 16 residues. This CDR3 is CASSEIAEVLNTEAFF. In DNA form, the CDR3 reads TGTGCCAGCAGTGAGATAGCGGAGGTGTTGAACACTGAAGCTTTCTTT.

This clonotype was seen only once. Given the absence of the conserved phenylalanine or tryptophan at the CDR3 end, a read error is likely. The chain links TRBV11-3 to TRBJ2-2; D unresolved. The CDR3 runs 15 residues. The V gene's germline CDR1 is SGHNT and CDR2 YENEEA. V was pared by 3 bases and J by 2 bases, with 10 bases between. CDR3 loop: CASSFLGGNTGELFS. The DNA of the CDR3 is TGTGCCAGCAGCTTTCTCGGTGGAAACACCGGGGAGCTGTTTTCT.

Regarding this clonotype: Possible read error: a much larger clone is one base away. The gene calls are TRBV11-2 and TRBJ1-4; no clear D. Trimming cost V 5 bases and J 4 bases, with 17 bases left between them. Per germline, CDR1 SGHAT and CDR2 FQNNGV. The CDR3 runs to 16 residues. The CDR3 DNA is TGTGCCAGCAGCGCGACCGAGATGTCCTATAATGAAAAACTGTTTTTT. As protein: CASSATEMSYNEKLFF.

On this clonotype: The junction shows a germline mismatch at one end, possibly a read error. The chain carries TRBV12-3 or TRBV12-4 and TRBJ2-3, with 10 bases lining up with TRBD2. CDR3 length: 15 amino acids. In DNA, the CDR3 is TGTGCCAGCAGCCGAGCGGGAGGGGGGGAAGATACGGAGTATTTT. Amino acids: CASSRAGGGEDTEYF.

This clonotype is a singleton in its sample. This may come from a read error, since a much larger clone is one base off. The chain is built from TRBV6-6 and TRBJ1-1, with D hard to call. The CDR3 runs to 14 residues. Trimming left V 1 base short and J 1 base short, with 7 bases between. Germline lookup yields CDR1 MNHNY and CDR2 SVGAGI (reference sequence). The CDR3 reads CASSYLAENTEAFF. The CDR3 DNA reads TGTGCCAGCAGTTACTTGGCAGAGAACACTGAAGCTTTCTTT.

The genes are TRBV13 and TRBJ2-2; maybe TRBD1 (7 bases). CDR3 size: 13 residues. Germline V gives CDR1 PRHDT, CDR2 FYEKMQ (reference sequence). The V gene lost 7 bases and the J gene lost 6 bases, with 12 bases spanning the gap. This chain's CDR3 is CASIFRGAGELFF. The CDR3 nucleotides are TGTGCCAGCATCTTCAGGGGGGCCGGGGAGCTGTTTTTT.

In regard to this clonotype: Since the CDR3 does not end with the conserved phenylalanine or tryptophan, this likely comes from a read error. The rearrangement links TRBV29-1 to TRBJ2-7; 7 positions agree with TRBD1. The CDR3 extends over 13 amino acids. Germline CDR1 reads SQVTM; CDR2 reads ANQGSEA. J was trimmed by 5 bases and V by 4 bases; bases with no gene match: 8. This chain's CDR3 is CSVAPTGLHEQYS. CDR3 bases: TGCAGCGTTGCCCCGACAGGGCTCCACGAGCAGTACTCT.

Note on this clonotype: This may be a read error: a much more frequent sequence differs by one nucleotide. The V call is TRBV4-3, the J call TRBJ2-3, with TRBD2 matching over 9 bases. The CDR3 loop spans 15 amino acids. Germline lookup yields CDR1 LGHNA and CDR2 YSLEER. V gave up 4 bases and J gave up 5 bases; unmatched junction bases: 7. The DNA of the CDR3 is TGCGCCAGCAGCCGGCTTAGCGGGAGTGGAGATACGCAGTATTTT. It encodes CASSRLSGSGDTQYF.

With respect to this clonotype: Since a much larger clone is just one base distant, this may be a read error. In this CDR3 the conserved last residue, phenylalanine or tryptophan, is missing, so a read error is likely. The genes are TRBV29-1 and TRBJ2-1, with no clear D. This CDR3 has 11 amino acids. V lost 6 bases, J lost 7 bases, and 10 bases lay in between. Per germline, CDR1 SQVTM and CDR2 ANQGSEA. The CDR3 bases are TGCAGCGTGGGTTTCGGGAATGAGCAGTTCATC. Amino acids: CSVGFGNEQFI.

Concerning this clonotype itself: Just one base apart from a much larger clone, this may be a read error. The J gene is TRBJ2-7, the V gene TRBV11-2, with unresolved D. The germline gives CDR1 SGHAT, CDR2 FQNNGV. V shed 1 base and J shed 3 bases, with 19 bases lying between them. The CDR3 covers 17 residues. The CDR3 sequence: CASSLAEGRPLIYEQYF. CDR3 DNA sequence: TGTGCCAGCAGCTTAGCCGAAGGTCGTCCCTTGATCTACGAGCAGTACTTC.

This clonotype was detected ten times or more. This chain uses TRBV6-1 with TRBJ2-1, with 7 bases aligning to TRBD1. Losses at the gene ends were 4 bases for V and 9 bases for J; bases not matched to a gene: 6. The CDR3 has 13 amino acids. CDR1 MNHNS and CDR2 SASEGT come from the germline V gene. The CDR3 DNA reads TGTGCCAGCAGTGGTACCTGGGACAGTGAGCAGTTCTTC. Translation gives CASSGTWDSEQFF.